Below, 15 T cell receptor beta chains from the same sample are listed, as sequenced in a study of T-cell memory formation after mild COVID-19. Via MiXCR, TCRdb re-called the 5' RACE reads, giving one row per CDR3 protein. The sample includes about 560,000 distinct CDR3 sequences, roughly 22% of them seen just once. Sequenced: PBMCs or a T cell subset sorted from them (not recorded which). The receptors here all came from an adult woman who had mild COVID-19 (a few samples of this study predate the infection). Cell type and time point are not known.

This clonotype was counted a few times. The chain joins TRBV7-3 to TRBJ2-2; 8 nucleotides agree with TRBD1. CDR1 is SGHTA and CDR2 is FQGTGA in the germline V gene. The J segment lost 3 bases and the V segment lost 5 bases, leaving 5 bases of the junction unmatched. This CDR3 has 15 amino acids. Written as DNA, the CDR3 is TGTGCCAGCAGCCATCGGACAGGGTACACCGGGGAGCTGTTTTTT. This gives the protein CASSHRTGYTGELFF.

The chain links TRBV15 to TRBJ1-2; 7 bases align to TRBD1. The trim removed 4 bases at V and 2 bases at J, leaving 1 base unmatched. The CDR3 runs to 13 residues. Per germline, CDR1 LNHNV and CDR2 YYDKDF (reference sequence). The CDR3 is CATSMDRNYGYTF. CDR3 in DNA: TGTGCCACCAGCATGGACAGGAACTATGGCTACACCTTC.

The chain carries TRBV19 and TRBJ2-2; 7 nucleotides line up with TRBD2. The ends lost 6 bases at V and 3 bases at J; junction bases unmatched: 4. Germline lookup yields CDR1 LNHDA and CDR2 SQIVND (reference sequence). This CDR3 is 14 amino acids long. The CDR3 region is CASRGREYTGELFF. The CDR3 bases are TGTGCCAGTAGGGGGCGGGAGTACACCGGGGAGCTGTTTTTT.

This sequence joins TRBV5-1 and TRBJ2-2, with a tentative D call TRBD1 (6 bases). This CDR3 has 15 residues. Germline lookup yields CDR1 SGHRS and CDR2 YFSETQ. Trimming cost V 4 bases and J 6 bases, with 16 bases left between them. DNA of the CDR3: TGCGCCAGCAGCCCCTCGGACAGTAACGCCGGGGAGCTGTTTTTT. Translating gives CASSPSDSNAGELFF.

This rearrangement joins TRBV4-1 to TRBJ2-2; tentative D call: TRBD1 (5 bases). Germline V gene lookup returns CDR1 MGHRA and CDR2 YSYEKL. Trimming removed 4 bases from V and 3 bases from J, with 12 bases in between. The CDR3 spans 15 residues. CDR3 nucleotides: TGCGCCAGCAGCCCCCATTCGACAGACACCGGGGAGCTGTTTTTT. It specifies CASSPHSTDTGELFF.

V gene TRBV6-6 combines with J gene TRBJ2-7; no clear D. Germline CDR1 is MNHNY and CDR2 is SVGAGI (reference sequence). The CDR3 spans 12 residues. The V end lost 5 bases, the J end lost 3 bases, and 8 bases lay between the germline ends. DNA for the CDR3: TGTGCCAGCAGTAAGAACAACTACGAGCAGTACTTC. Translated, it gives CASSKNNYEQYF.

This clonotype was counted ten times or more. This chain links TRBV7-3 with TRBJ2-5, with D possibly being TRBD2 (6 bases). This CDR3 has 15 amino acids. CDR1 is SGHTA, CDR2 FQGTGA, per germline. V lost 2 bases and J lost 7, with 17 bases in between. The DNA of the CDR3 is TGTGCCAGCAGCTTAGTTCCGGGAGTAGGCGGGACCCAGTACTTC. Residues: CASSLVPGVGGTQYF. The whole variable domain, filled in from reference TRBV7-3 and TRBJ2-5, reads GAGVSQTPSNKVTEKGKYVELRCDPISGHTALYWYRQSLGQGPEFLIYFQGTGAADDSGLPNDRFFAVRPEGSVSTLKIQRTERGDSAVYLCASSLVPGVGGTQYFGPGTRLLVL.

The DNA for the CDR3 is TGTGCCAGCAGCAGGGCTGGGGGTGATCAGCCCCAGCATTTT. Residues: CASSRAGGDQPQHF. V usage is TRBV3-1 and J usage is TRBJ1-5, with TRBD1 as a possible D gene (5 bases). Germline CDR1 reads LGHDT; CDR2 reads YNNKEL (reference sequence). This CDR3 has 14 residues. Trimming removed 5 bases from V and 5 bases from J, with 13 bases in between.

This chain joins TRBV5-6 and TRBJ2-5; D assignment may be TRBD1 or TRBD2 (6 bases each). The CDR3 consists of 15 residues. CDR1 and CDR2 from the germline V gene are SGHDT and YYEEEE. V was cut by 4 bases and J by 3 bases, with 16 bases left in between. This CDR3 reads CASSVIGGKKETQYF. The CDR3, as DNA: TGTGCCAGCAGCGTCATAGGGGGGAAAAAAGAGACCCAGTACTTC.

The CDR3 DNA follows: TGTGCCAGCAGCTTAGGAGGGAGGGCCGGGGAGACCCAGTACTTC. Translation gives CASSLGGRAGETQYF. The V call is TRBV11-2, the J call TRBJ2-5; 7 nucleotides align to TRBD2. V was clipped by 1 base and J by 5 bases; unmatched bases: 7. The CDR3 covers 15 residues. The germline V gene encodes CDR1 SGHAT and CDR2 FQNNGV.

This chain joins TRBV5-1 and TRBJ2-7; 9 nucleotides line up with TRBD2. Trimming cost V 0 bases and J 0 bases; bases outside gene matches: 4. CDR3 length: 16 amino acids. Germline lookup yields CDR1 SGHRS and CDR2 YFSETQ. DNA of the CDR3: TGCGCCAGCAGCTTGGACGCGGGAGGGCCCTCCTACGAGCAGTACTTC. It specifies CASSLDAGGPSYEQYF.

This clonotype was detected only a few times. The chain has TRBV29-1 and TRBJ2-7; D not certain. The CDR3 spans 12 residues. Between the trimmed V and J ends, which lost 5 bases and 5 bases, there was a span of 13 bases. Germline V gene lookup returns CDR1 SQVTM and CDR2 ANQGSEA. The CDR3 DNA reads as TGCAGCGTTATTGGCAGAAGGAACGAGCAGTACTTC. This sequence encodes CSVIGRRNEQYF.

This chain uses TRBV7-2 with TRBJ2-7, with TRBD2 identical over 8 bases. The ends lost 5 bases at V and 4 bases at J; junction bases unmatched: 10. Germline V gene data show CDR1 as SGHTA and CDR2 as FQGNSA. The CDR3 covers 15 residues. Here the CDR3 reads CASSLEAGARYEQYF. CDR3 sequence (DNA): TGTGCCAGCAGCCTAGAAGCGGGAGCGAGGTACGAGCAGTACTTC.

This chain joins TRBV24-1 and TRBJ2-1; D is uncertain. Germline-derived CDR1 and CDR2 are KGHDR and SFDVKD. CDR3 size: 17 residues. V lost 3 bases, J lost 8 bases, and 22 bases lay in between. This CDR3 reads CATSDPRQAARIDEQFF. Written as DNA, the CDR3 is TGTGCCACCAGTGATCCCAGGCAGGCCGCACGTATAGATGAGCAGTTCTTC.

This clonotype was seen a handful of times. The chain has TRBV20-1 and TRBJ2-7, with TRBD2 matching over 7 bases. With V trimmed by 4 bases and J by 0 bases, 6 bases remained unmatched. Germline lookup yields CDR1 DFQATT and CDR2 SNEGSKA (reference sequence). The CDR3 is 14 amino acids. The CDR3 nucleotides read TGCAGTGCTATTAGCGGGCCTATCTCCTACGAGCAGTACTTC. Its translation is CSAISGPISYEQYF.